Presented here are 22 T cell receptor beta chains from one specimen sequenced in a study of blood T cells in healthy people across ages. PCR was performed a second time for roughly 7 to 11 cycles using a sample-barcoded 5' primer and a J-beta primer mix. TCRdb itself ran the 5' RACE reads through MiXCR, one entry per CDR3 protein. Of 800,000 or so distinct CDR3 sequences listed, around 62% are singletons. The sequenced sample consisted of blood. The receptors come from a young man in good health.

The chain carries TRBV12-3 or TRBV12-4 and TRBJ1-1; no clear D gene. With 7 bases removed from V and 1 base from J, the gap between germline ends came to 10 bases. This CDR3 is built from 13 residues. The CDR3 reads CASISDGNTEAFF. The CDR3 nucleotides read TGTGCCAGCATTTCAGATGGGAACACTGAAGCTTTCTTT.

V usage is TRBV6-2 or TRBV6-3 and J usage is TRBJ2-3, with D perhaps TRBD2 (6 bases). Germline values: CDR1 MNHEY, CDR2 SVGEGT. This CDR3 comprises 14 residues. V lost 11 bases, J lost 1 base, and 16 bases lay in between. The CDR3 DNA reads TGTGCCGGCCGTAGCGGTCTAGGCACAGATACGCAGTATTTT. Translating it yields CAGRSGLGTDTQYF.

The chain recombines TRBV4-3 with TRBJ2-7; tentatively, D is TRBD2 (5 bases). Germline CDR1 and CDR2: LGHNA and YSLEER. The CDR3 contains 14 residues. V dropped 0 bases and J dropped 2 bases, with 8 bases sitting between them. The CDR3 here is CASSQERDTYEQYF. In DNA form, the CDR3 reads TGCGCCAGCAGCCAAGAGAGGGATACCTACGAGCAGTACTTC.

The chain combines TRBV7-9 with TRBJ2-6, with D unclear. Germline V gene data show CDR1 as SEHNR and CDR2 as FQNEAQ (reference sequence). The CDR3 covers 11 residues. Trimming cost V 5 bases and J 14 bases, with 10 bases left between them. CDR3 protein: CASSRNRLLTF. The CDR3 DNA reads TGTGCCAGCAGCCGCAATCGTCTCCTGACTTTC.

The CDR3 DNA is TGTGCCATCAGTGAGGGGGACAACGAGCAGTACTTC. The encoded protein is CAISEGDNEQYF. This chain uses TRBV10-3 with TRBJ2-5; a weak D match, TRBD1 (6 bases). The J call is doubtful: the DNA matches TRBJ2-7 better. This CDR3 is built from 12 residues. Germline V lookup: CDR1 ENHRY, CDR2 SYGVKD.

The chain recombines TRBV29-1 with TRBJ1-6; 9 bases align to TRBD1. V gave up 4 bases and J gave up 7 bases; unmatched junction bases: 2. The CDR3 is made up of 13 amino acids. Germline V gives CDR1 SQVTM, CDR2 ANQGSEA. DNA for the CDR3: TGCAGCGTTGGGGACAGGGAAAATTCACCCCTCCACTTT. As protein: CSVGDRENSPLHF.

This clonotype was seen a handful of times. The chain recombines TRBV13 with TRBJ2-5; D is tentatively TRBD1 or TRBD2 (5 bases each). The J call is doubtful: the DNA matches TRBJ2-7 better. Germline V CDR1 and CDR2: PRHDT, FYEKMQ (reference sequence). There are 15 residues in the CDR3. As DNA, the CDR3 is TGTGCCAGCAGCCGACCGAGGGACCACAACTACGAGCAGTACTTC. As protein: CASSRPRDHNYEQYF.

This chain joins TRBV9 and TRBJ1-4; 9 nucleotides line up with TRBD1. Trimming took 3 bases from V and 8 from J; bases not matched to a gene: 8. The CDR3 totals 15 residues. The germline V gene has CDR1 SGDLS and CDR2 YYNGEE. Here the CDR3 DNA reads TGTGCCAGCAGCGCCTGGACAGGGGCTGGCGAAAAACTGTTTTTT. Protein product: CASSAWTGAGEKLFF. Full variable domain (rest looked up from reference TRBV9 and TRBJ1-4): DSGVTQTPKHLITATGQRVTLRCSPRSGDLSVYWYQQSLDQGLQFLIQYYNGEERAKGNILERFSAQQFPDLHSELNLSSLELGDSALYFCASSAWTGAGEKLFFGSGTQLSVL.

The chain links TRBV6-2 or TRBV6-3 to TRBJ2-1; perhaps TRBD2 as D (7 bases). The CDR3 extends over 19 amino acids. Trimming left V 7 bases short and J 0 bases short, with 25 bases between. Germline CDR1 reads MNHEY; CDR2 reads SVGEGT. The CDR3 bases are TGTGCCAGCACTCTCCTATTCGGGGGGCCGTTCAGCTCCTACAATGAGCAGTTCTTC. Translated, it gives CASTLLFGGPFSSYNEQFF.

The chain has TRBV6-5 and TRBJ2-7, with D unclear. Trimming took off 5 bases at V and 3 bases at J, with 11 bases between the two ends. The CDR3 sequence is 13 residues long. Per germline, CDR1 MNHEY and CDR2 SVGAGI. This CDR3 reads CASSPSHGYEQYF. The CDR3 region has the DNA TGTGCCAGCAGTCCCTCCCACGGCTACGAGCAGTACTTC.

The chain combines TRBV7-2 with TRBJ2-5, with TRBD1 matching over 7 bases. The J call may be mistaken, given a closer DNA end match to TRBJ2-7. The CDR3 runs to 12 residues. The germline gives CDR1 SGHTA, CDR2 FQGNSA. CDR3 loop: CASSGQDYEQYF. The CDR3 DNA is TGTGCCAGCAGCGGACAGGACTACGAGCAGTACTTC.

CDR3 nucleotides: TGTGCCAGCAGTTTATGGGGAGGCTCTGGGGCCAACGTCCTGACTTTC. This encodes CASSLWGGSGANVLTF. The chain is built from TRBV28 and TRBJ2-6; possibly TRBD2 for D (6 bases). CDR1 and CDR2 from the germline V gene are MDHEN and SYDVKM. The ends were cut back, 0 bases at V and 0 bases at J, with 6 bases in the middle. This CDR3 has 16 residues.

The chain uses TRBV30 and TRBJ2-6; D remains unclear. This CDR3 contains 13 residues. Trimming cost V 1 base and J 5 bases, with 6 bases left between them. Germline CDR1 reads GTSNPN; CDR2 reads SVGIG (reference sequence). DNA of the CDR3: TGTGCCTGGAGTGGGGTCTGGGCCAACGTCCTGACTTTC. Translation: CAWSGVWANVLTF.

A few counts support this clonotype. The rearrangement uses TRBV27 and TRBJ1-2, with unresolved D. V was clipped by 5 bases and J by 8 bases, with 15 bases between them. This CDR3 region has 13 residues. Germline assignment: CDR1 MNHEY and CDR2 SMNVEV (reference sequence). CDR3 DNA: TGTGCCAGCAGTGAGCTCCCTCTTCGCGGCTACACCTTC. The encoded protein is CASSELPLRGYTF.

As for this clonotype: The junction does not match germline at one end; this may be a read error. The J gene is TRBJ2-5, the V gene TRBV10-3; either TRBD1 or TRBD2 may supply D (5 bases each). Per the germline V gene, CDR1 is ENHRY and CDR2 is SYGVKD. This CDR3 contains 18 residues. CDR3 DNA sequence: TGTGCCACCAGTGAGGCCCCCGCGTTGGGGGAAGATAAAGAGACCCAGTACTTC. Translation: CATSEAPALGEDKETQYF.

The rearrangement links TRBV5-1 to TRBJ1-1; D uncertain. Germline values: CDR1 SGHRS, CDR2 YFSETQ. The V gene lost 4 bases and the J gene lost 1 base, with 8 bases spanning the gap. This CDR3 is 13 amino acids long. CDR3 nucleotides: TGCGCCAGCAGCCAAGACACGAACACTGAAGCTTTCTTT. This sequence encodes CASSQDTNTEAFF.

This chain connects TRBV11-1 to TRBJ2-5; 9 bases align to TRBD1. Losses at the gene ends were 5 bases for V and 4 bases for J; bases not matched to a gene: 11. CDR3 length: 16 residues. Germline CDR1 and CDR2: SGHAT and FQDESV (reference sequence). The CDR3 loop is CASSLNLVDRGETQYF. The CDR3 DNA sequence: TGTGCCAGCAGCCTAAACCTTGTGGACAGGGGAGAGACCCAGTACTTC.

This chain joins TRBV15 and TRBJ1-2; TRBD1 might be the D (6 bases). Per germline, CDR1 LNHNV and CDR2 YYDKDF (reference sequence). V was pared by 5 bases and J by 6 bases, with 13 bases between. This CDR3 contains 13 residues. The DNA of the CDR3 is TGTGCCACCAGCGGCACAGGGCAGGATGGCTACACCTTC. It is translated as CATSGTGQDGYTF.

This clonotype has more than one count but fewer than ten. The chain employs TRBV19 and TRBJ1-4; possible D gene TRBD1, 6 bases. The CDR3 has 13 residues. The germline V gene has CDR1 LNHDA and CDR2 SQIVND (reference sequence). The ends were cut back, 5 bases at V and 13 bases at J, with 17 bases in the middle. CDR3 in amino acids: CASSATGTTILFF. In nucleotides, the CDR3 is TGTGCCAGTAGTGCCACCGGGACAACTATACTGTTTTTT.

The chain employs TRBV10-3 and TRBJ2-1; 10 nucleotides agree with TRBD2. Germline V CDR1 and CDR2: ENHRY, SYGVKD. The CDR3 consists of 16 residues. The junction had 7 bases not matched to a gene; V was cut back by 4 bases and J by 4 bases. The CDR3 is CAISGGTSALYNEQFF. For the CDR3, the DNA is TGTGCCATCAGTGGAGGGACTAGCGCGTTATACAATGAGCAGTTCTTC.

This clonotype was observed a handful of times. V and J are TRBV30 and TRBJ2-1; 9 nucleotides line up with TRBD2. Germline assignment: CDR1 GTSNPN and CDR2 SVGIG (reference sequence). This CDR3 region has 13 residues. The V and J ends lost 5 bases and 6 bases, in that order; junction bases with no gene match: 5. The DNA of the CDR3 is TGTGCCTGGGATAGCGGGAGAGGCAATGAGCAGTTCTTC. Encoded protein: CAWDSGRGNEQFF.

Only one count was recorded for this clonotype. This sequence joins TRBV2 and TRBJ2-1; no clear D. Trimming pared 3 bases from V and 5 bases from J, leaving 17 bases between. This CDR3 spans 16 amino acids. Germline CDR1 is SNHLY and CDR2 is FYNNEI. The CDR3 DNA is TGTGCCAGCAGTGATCGCGGTGAGCGACGCCACAATGAGCAGTTCTTC. This gives the protein CASSDRGERRHNEQFF.